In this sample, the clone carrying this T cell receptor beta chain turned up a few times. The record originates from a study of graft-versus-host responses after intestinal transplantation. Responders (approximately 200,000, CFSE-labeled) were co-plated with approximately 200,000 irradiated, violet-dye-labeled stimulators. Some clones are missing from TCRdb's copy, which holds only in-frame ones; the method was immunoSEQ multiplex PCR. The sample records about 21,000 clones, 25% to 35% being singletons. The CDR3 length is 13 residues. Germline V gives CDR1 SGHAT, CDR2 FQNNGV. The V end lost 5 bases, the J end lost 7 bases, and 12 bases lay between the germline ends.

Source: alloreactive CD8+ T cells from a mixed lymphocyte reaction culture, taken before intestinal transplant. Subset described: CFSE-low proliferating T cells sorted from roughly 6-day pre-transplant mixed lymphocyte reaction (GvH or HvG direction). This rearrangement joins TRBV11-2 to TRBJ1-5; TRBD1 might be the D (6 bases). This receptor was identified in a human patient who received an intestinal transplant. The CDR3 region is CASSPQGGQPQHF. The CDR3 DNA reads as TGTGCCAGCAGCCCACAGGGAGGGCAGCCCCAGCATTTT.